These 27 T cell receptor beta chains came from one sample sequenced in a study of T-cell memory formation after mild COVID-19. TCRdb re-called the 5' RACE reads with MiXCR, one entry per CDR3 protein. This sample carries 450,000 or so distinct CDR3 sequences, about 23% of them seen once, and the ten largest clones take 12%. Sequenced material: PBMCs or a T cell subset sorted from them (not recorded which). The receptors originated from an adult woman who had mild COVID-19 (a few samples of this study predate the infection). Cell type and time point are not known.

This clonotype was recorded a few times. This chain uses TRBV20-1 with TRBJ1-1; possibly TRBD1 for D (5 bases). In germline, CDR1 is DFQATT, CDR2 SNEGSKA (reference sequence). With 0 bases removed from V and 0 bases from J, the gap between germline ends came to 14 bases. This CDR3 comprises 16 residues. CDR3 protein: CSARDLGRTMNTEAFF. DNA for the CDR3: TGCAGTGCTAGAGATTTGGGCCGGACAATGAACACTGAAGCTTTCTTT.

J is TRBJ1-5 and V is TRBV9; D is unclear. Trimming shortened V by 2 bases and J by 0 bases, and 6 bases separated the two germline ends. Germline-derived CDR1 and CDR2 are SGDLS and YYNGEE. This CDR3 contains 14 residues. The CDR3 sequence: CASSVSNSNQPQHF. As DNA, the CDR3 is TGTGCCAGCAGCGTTTCGAATAGCAATCAGCCCCAGCATTTT.

The chain employs TRBV29-1 and TRBJ1-2; 7 bases line up with TRBD1. Germline CDR1 and CDR2: SQVTM and ANQGSEA. The CDR3 totals 11 residues. With V trimmed by 7 bases and J by 8 bases, 7 bases remained unmatched. The CDR3 here is CSGTGVTGYTF. The CDR3 bases are TGCAGCGGTACAGGGGTTACAGGCTACACCTTC.

V and J are TRBV29-1 and TRBJ2-1; D unresolved. Per the germline V gene, CDR1 is SQVTM and CDR2 is ANQGSEA. With 7 bases removed from V and 4 bases from J, the gap between germline ends came to 11 bases. The CDR3 is 12 residues long. This chain's CDR3 is CSASPTYNEQFF. CDR3 DNA sequence: TGCAGCGCGTCCCCTACTTACAATGAGCAGTTCTTC.

The rearrangement uses TRBV12-3 or TRBV12-4 and TRBJ2-2, with TRBD1 as a possible D gene (7 bases). CDR3 size: 15 residues. V dropped 4 bases and J dropped 6 bases, with 15 bases sitting between them. The CDR3 region is CASSSRDSGSGELFF. In DNA, the CDR3 is TGTGCCAGCAGTTCCCGGGACAGCGGGTCCGGGGAGCTGTTTTTT.

This clonotype was observed a few times. V usage is TRBV3-1 and J usage is TRBJ1-4; 7 bases line up with TRBD1. V trimming: 2 bases; J trimming: 3 bases; junction bases outside the gene matches: 6. In germline, CDR1 is LGHDT, CDR2 YNNKEL (reference sequence). This CDR3 has 16 residues. Here the CDR3 reads CASSQSDRVANEKLFF. CDR3 sequence (DNA): TGTGCCAGCAGCCAATCCGACAGGGTCGCTAATGAAAAACTGTTTTTT.

This clonotype came up many times. The chain employs TRBV29-1 and TRBJ2-7; D might be TRBD1 (6 bases). Germline V CDR1 and CDR2: SQVTM, ANQGSEA. The CDR3 runs to 15 residues. Trimming shortened V by 6 bases and J by 0 bases, and 18 bases separated the two germline ends. CDR3: CSVIWTARSSYEQYF. CDR3 sequence (DNA): TGCAGCGTCATATGGACAGCCAGGAGCTCCTACGAGCAGTACTTC.

J is TRBJ2-7 and V is TRBV29-1; possible D gene TRBD2, 6 bases. Looked up from germline, CDR1 is SQVTM and CDR2 is ANQGSEA. The CDR3 extends over 11 amino acids. The ends were cut back, 7 bases at V and 5 bases at J, with 12 bases in the middle. Written as DNA, the CDR3 is TGCAGCGCCCACTCGGGGGACGAGCAGTACTTC. Its translation is CSAHSGDEQYF.

This clonotype has just a few counts. The chain joins TRBV27 to TRBJ2-5; no definite D call. Trimming took 6 bases from V and 4 from J, leaving 15 bases between them. Germline V lookup: CDR1 MNHEY, CDR2 SMNVEV (reference sequence). The CDR3 consists of 14 residues. The CDR3 DNA sequence: TGTGCCAGCAGCCCCGCGACATTCCCAGAGACCCAGTACTTC. It specifies CASSPATFPETQYF.

This clonotype was detected a few times. V is TRBV5-1 and J is TRBJ2-5; TRBD2 matches at 10 bases. Per the germline V gene, CDR1 is SGHRS and CDR2 is YFSETQ. This CDR3 spans 15 amino acids. V gave up 1 base and J gave up 4 bases; unmatched junction bases: 4. The CDR3, as DNA: TGCGCCAGCAGCTTGTCCAGCGGGAGGGGAGAGACCCAGTACTTC. Its protein product is CASSLSSGRGETQYF.

V and J are TRBV9 and TRBJ2-3; possibly TRBD2 for D (6 bases). CDR1 is SGDLS, CDR2 YYNGEE, per germline. V shed 4 bases and J shed 1 base, with 16 bases lying between them. This CDR3 is 16 amino acids long. In nucleotides, the CDR3 is TGTGCCAGCAGCCCGCATCGGGACTCCCGCACAGATACGCAGTATTTT. This sequence encodes CASSPHRDSRTDTQYF.

V gene TRBV27 combines with J gene TRBJ2-7; D unclear. The CDR3 has 15 residues. From germline, CDR1 is MNHEY and CDR2 SMNVEV (reference sequence). Trimming shortened V by 5 bases and J by 5 bases, and 19 bases separated the two germline ends. The DNA for the CDR3 is TGTGCCAGCAGTCCGCTACCCGGGTCCGCCGACGAGCAGTACTTC. It encodes CASSPLPGSADEQYF.

The CDR3 sequence: CSVEGTGGPSYEQYF. The CDR3 DNA reads as TGCAGCGTTGAAGGGACGGGAGGGCCCTCCTACGAGCAGTACTTC. V and J are TRBV29-1 and TRBJ2-7; 8 positions agree with TRBD2. This CDR3 region has 15 residues. The germline V gene encodes CDR1 SQVTM and CDR2 ANQGSEA. J was trimmed by 0 bases and V by 1 base; bases with no gene match: 5.

This clonotype was counted only a few times. V usage is TRBV2 and J usage is TRBJ2-3; D is undetermined. Germline CDR1 reads SNHLY; CDR2 reads FYNNEI. The CDR3 contains 17 residues. With 1 base removed from V and 0 bases from J, the gap between germline ends came to 14 bases. The CDR3 spells CASSEGLPRLSTDTQYF. CDR3 coding DNA: TGTGCCAGCAGTGAAGGGCTCCCCCGCCTGAGCACAGATACGCAGTATTTT.

This chain links TRBV6-2 or TRBV6-3 with TRBJ2-1; 14 nucleotides align to TRBD2. Losses at the gene ends were 8 bases for V and 10 bases for J; bases not matched to a gene: 10. The CDR3 consists of 15 residues. CDR1 is MNHEY and CDR2 is SVGEGT in the germline V gene. The CDR3 nucleotides read TGTGCCAGCGGAATCGGGACTAGCGGGGGTCAGGAGCAGTTCTTC. Translating it yields CASGIGTSGGQEQFF.

This clonotype was observed a few times. The CDR3 DNA is TGTGCCAGCAGTTTGCGATCCTCCTACGAGCAGTACTTC. Amino acid sequence: CASSLRSSYEQYF. The chain is built from TRBV12-3 or TRBV12-4 and TRBJ2-7; D not resolved. V was cut by 3 bases and J by 0 bases, with 6 bases left in between. CDR3 length equals 13 residues.

The chain links TRBV29-1 to TRBJ1-2; 9 nucleotides align to TRBD1. The J segment lost 10 bases and the V segment lost 4 bases, leaving 7 bases of the junction unmatched. The CDR3 sequence is 12 residues long. Per germline, CDR1 SQVTM and CDR2 ANQGSEA. This chain's CDR3 is CSVVRDRVAYTF. CDR3 DNA sequence: TGCAGCGTTGTCCGGGACAGGGTCGCCTACACCTTC.

This clonotype was observed a handful of times. The rearrangement joins TRBV9 to TRBJ2-1; 9 bases are a match to TRBD1. The CDR3 consists of 17 residues. From germline, CDR1 is SGDLS and CDR2 YYNGEE. Trimming took 4 bases from V and 10 from J; bases not matched to a gene: 18. CDR3 protein: CASSPLLAGQGSREQFF. CDR3 nucleotide sequence: TGTGCCAGCAGCCCCCTCCTTGCGGGACAGGGTTCTAGGGAGCAGTTCTTC. Full variable domain (remainder filled in from reference TRBV9 and TRBJ2-1): DSGVTQTPKHLITATGQRVTLRCSPRSGDLSVYWYQQSLDQGLQFLIQYYNGEERAKGNILERFSAQQFPDLHSELNLSSLELGDSALYFCASSPLLAGQGSREQFFGPGTRLTVL.

The CDR3 is CASSLLQGADTEAFF. The CDR3, as DNA: TGCGCCAGCAGCCTACTCCAGGGGGCGGACACTGAAGCTTTCTTT. The rearrangement uses TRBV5-1 and TRBJ1-1, with 8 bases lining up with TRBD1. The germline V gene encodes CDR1 SGHRS and CDR2 YFSETQ. Unmatched junction bases numbered 8, after V lost 4 bases and J lost 3 bases. This CDR3 comprises 15 residues.

The genes are TRBV12-3 or TRBV12-4 and TRBJ2-7; weak D call: TRBD2 (5 bases). Trimming removed 6 bases at V and 1 base at J, with 16 bases between. CDR3 length equals 15 residues. CDR3 sequence (DNA): TGTGCCAGCAGCCCTTGGCAGGACTTTTCCTACGAGCAGTACTTC. It yields the protein CASSPWQDFSYEQYF.

Only a few counts were recorded for this clonotype. The rearrangement uses TRBV18 and TRBJ2-7; the D gene is possibly TRBD1 (5 bases). V dropped 6 bases and J dropped 2 bases, with 14 bases sitting between them. Germline CDR1 KGHSH, CDR2 LQKENI. The CDR3 length is 14 residues. CDR3 sequence (DNA): TGTGCCAGCTCCCGGAGACAGACCACCTACGAGCAGTACTTC. Translation gives CASSRRQTTYEQYF.

This clonotype occurred a few times. The chain joins TRBV6-2 or TRBV6-3 to TRBJ2-5; D gene unclear. Trimming removed 2 bases at V and 9 bases at J, with 10 bases between. Germline V gene data show CDR1 as MNHEY and CDR2 as SVGEGT. This CDR3 comprises 12 residues. In nucleotides, the CDR3 is TGTGCCAGCAGTTACCCTTCCGAGCCCCAGTACTTC. It yields the protein CASSYPSEPQYF.

This clonotype was counted a few times. The genes are TRBV6-4 and TRBJ1-1; D is possibly TRBD1 (5 bases). The CDR3 loop spans 15 amino acids. CDR1 and CDR2 (germline): MRHNA, SNTAGT. V gave up 7 bases and J gave up 6 bases, with 21 bases separating them. In DNA, the CDR3 is TGTGCCAGCAAAGCACAGGAGGAAGGGGCCGCTGAAGCTTTCTTT. Amino acid sequence: CASKAQEEGAAEAFF.

This chain connects TRBV10-3 to TRBJ2-3; 9 bases fit TRBD1. In germline, CDR1 is ENHRY, CDR2 SYGVKD. Trimming removed 2 bases from V and 2 bases from J; junction bases left unmatched: 2. The CDR3 contains 15 residues. Written as DNA, the CDR3 is TGTGCCATCAGTGAGGGGGACAGGGACACAGATACGCAGTATTTT. Translated: CAISEGDRDTDTQYF.

This rearrangement joins TRBV5-5 to TRBJ2-2; 8 bases align to TRBD2. The germline V gene has CDR1 SGHKS and CDR2 YYEKEE (reference sequence). Trimming took 0 bases from V and 3 from J; bases not matched to a gene: 7. The CDR3 totals 17 residues. The chain's CDR3 is CASSLGFSGGYTGELFF. The CDR3 bases are TGTGCCAGCAGCTTGGGTTTCAGCGGGGGATACACCGGGGAGCTGTTTTTT. The whole variable domain, filled in from reference TRBV5-5 and TRBJ2-2, reads DAGVTQSPTHLIKTRGQQVTLRCSPISGHKSVSWYQQVLGQGPQFIFQYYEKEERGRGNFPDRFSARQFPNYSSELNVNALLLGDSALYLCASSLGFSGGYTGELFFGEGSRLTVL.

The gene calls are TRBV7-8 and TRBJ2-7, with 8 bases aligning to TRBD1. The ends lost 1 base at V and 2 bases at J; junction bases unmatched: 7. The germline CDR1 and CDR2 sequences are SGHVS and FQNEAQ. The CDR3 spans 16 residues. CDR3 region: CASSLGPGTGTYEQYF. The CDR3 DNA reads as TGTGCCAGCAGCTTAGGACCCGGGACAGGAACCTACGAGCAGTACTTC.

CDR3 sequence (DNA): TGTGCCAGCAATTTACTTCTCGGGGGCGCTTATGGCTACACCTTC. Translating it yields CASNLLLGGAYGYTF. The chain couples TRBV6-2 or TRBV6-3 to TRBJ1-2, with a tentative D call TRBD1 (6 bases). Trimming shortened V by 7 bases and J by 5 bases, and 20 bases separated the two germline ends. The germline CDR1 and CDR2 sequences are MNHEY and SVGEGT. CDR3 size: 15 residues.